This TCR beta chain was captured in a study of blood T cell repertoires in COVID-19. V was clipped by 0 bases and J by 8 bases, with 15 bases between them. The CDR3 has 14 residues. CDR1 is SGHRS and CDR2 is YFSETQ in the germline V gene. The assay was immunoSEQ multiplex PCR, and TCRdb's table has in-frame clones only and misses some. The table shows hundreds of thousands of clones, with almost 90% occurring only once. This clone has just a few counts. The receptor's source is a woman aged 35 to 49 with COVID-19, enrolled during active disease. Source material: peripheral blood. The rearrangement joins TRBV5-1 to TRBJ2-7; a weak D match, TRBD2 (6 bases). The CDR3: CASSLAVAGQKQYF. Written as DNA, the CDR3 is TGCGCCAGCAGCTTGGCCGTGGCGGGGCAGAAGCAGTACTTC.